This TCR beta chain was recorded in a study of blood T cells in healthy people across ages. Whole-study findings and limits: Aged donors had fewer naive CD4+ cells and lower diversity than long-lived donors.

This clonotype was seen more than once but under ten times. Its specificity is unknown. Then a second PCR, running roughly 7 to 12 cycles, was carried out with a sample-barcoded 5' primer and a J-beta primer mix. TCRdb redid the calling of the 5' RACE reads with MiXCR, one entry per CDR3 protein. The sample gives 1.5 million to 2 million distinct CDR3 sequences, roughly 27% of which show up once; roughly 8% is in the top ten. Trimming left V 7 bases short and J 3 bases short, with 16 bases between. This CDR3 is 15 amino acids long. CDR1 MDHEN and CDR2 SYDVKM come from the germline V gene. The sequencing sample was made of blood. The source of this sequence is a woman aged 25 to 39 in good health. The rearrangement links TRBV28 to TRBJ1-5, with D possibly being TRBD1 (5 bases). In nucleotides, the CDR3 is TGTGCCAGCACCCCTGGAGGGGCTTTCAATCAGCCCCAGCATTTT. Amino acids: CASTPGGAFNQPQHF.